This TCR beta chain was sequenced for a study of blood T cell repertoires in COVID-19. Study-wide background: From T cells, B-cell-depleted T cells, or PBMCs came the material, which was cDNA or gDNA.

Germline-derived CDR1 and CDR2 are SGHRS and YFSETQ. Deletions cut 4 bases from V and 4 bases from J, with 13 bases between. The CDR3 sequence is 14 residues long. Study processing details: Amplification of reference gene primers was used by the study to estimate nucleated cell counts. Generated by immunoSEQ multiplex PCR, the TCRdb table keeps only in-frame clones and is missing some. The V and J calls and clone size were taken over from that table, and D and trimming were inferred from the DNA. Of over 300,000 clones in the sample, roughly 85% were seen once. This clonotype was obtained from a human donor in a cohort sampled during active COVID-19. Sequencing used peripheral blood. This chain uses TRBV5-1 with TRBJ2-3, with a possible D match to TRBD2 (6 bases). CDR3 in amino acids: CASSREWGSDTQYF. Here the CDR3 DNA reads TGCGCCAGCAGCCGGGAGTGGGGGTCAGATACGCAGTATTTT.